Presented here are 19 T cell receptor beta chains from one specimen sequenced in a study of beta chain features in type 1 diabetes. The study reverse transcribed the entire isolated RNA, so it sequenced expressed TCRB transcripts. Repertoires were generated with immunoSEQ multiplex PCR, while TCRdb's copy carries only in-frame clones and drops some. The sample contains about 290,000 clones, about 7.8% of which appear only once. Sequenced material: central memory CD4+ T cells from blood. The receptors here all came from a woman between 18 and 30 years old in good health.

This clone has just a few counts. The genes are TRBV15 and TRBJ2-1; D is possibly TRBD1 or TRBD2 (5 bases each). The germline V gene encodes CDR1 LNHNV and CDR2 YYDKDF (reference sequence). Trimming removed 1 base at V and 1 base at J, with 11 bases between. The CDR3 spans 16 residues. The DNA of the CDR3 is TGTGCCACCAGCAGAGTTCGAGGGGAATCCTACAATGAGCAGTTCTTC. Its protein product is CATSRVRGESYNEQFF. Full variable domain (rest looked up from reference TRBV15 and TRBJ2-1): DAMVIQNPRYQVTQFGKPVTLSCSQTLNHNVMYWYQQKSSQAPKLLFHYYDKDFNNEADTPDNFQSRRPNTSFCFLDIRSPGLGDTAMYLCATSRVRGESYNEQFFGPGTRLTVL.

This clone came up a few times. A much larger clone differs from this one at a single base, so this may be a read error. The chain carries TRBV6-1 and TRBJ2-1; 11 bases are shared with TRBD2. The junction had 4 bases not matched to a gene; V was cut back by 6 bases and J by 3 bases. CDR1 and CDR2 from the germline V gene are MNHNS and SASEGT. The CDR3 is 15 residues long. This CDR3 is CASSSGTSGYNEQFF. The DNA of the CDR3 is TGTGCCAGCAGCTCCGGGACTAGCGGCTACAATGAGCAGTTCTTC.

The CDR3 sequence: CASSLQGRNTGELFF. The CDR3 coding sequence is TGTGCCAGCAGCTTACAGGGACGGAACACCGGGGAGCTGTTTTTT. This rearrangement joins TRBV7-6 to TRBJ2-2, with D perhaps given as TRBD1 or TRBD2 (5 bases each). V was pared by 2 bases and J by 1 base, with 8 bases between. The germline V gene has CDR1 SGHVS and CDR2 FNYEAQ. The CDR3 spans 15 residues.

The V call is TRBV18, the J call TRBJ2-7; TRBD2 might be the D (5 bases). The CDR3 has 12 amino acids. Germline CDR1 is KGHSH and CDR2 is LQKENI. V dropped 6 bases and J dropped 3 bases, with 9 bases sitting between them. In DNA form, the CDR3 reads TGTGCCAGCTCCTCGGGAAGCTACGAGCAGTACTTC. This encodes CASSSGSYEQYF.

The chain combines TRBV28 with TRBJ2-7; D is unresolved. The germline V gene has CDR1 MDHEN and CDR2 SYDVKM. Trimming took 7 bases from V and 5 from J, leaving 21 bases between them. The CDR3 is 15 residues long. DNA for the CDR3: TGTGCCAGCACTCCTCCCCAACAGTACCCTAACGAGCAGTACTTC. It is translated as CASTPPQQYPNEQYF.

There are many counts of this clone. DNA of the CDR3: TGTGCCTGGACCGGCATGAACACTGAAGCTTTCTTT. As protein: CAWTGMNTEAFF. This chain joins TRBV30 and TRBJ1-1; D call uncertain. This CDR3 contains 12 residues. Trimming left V 4 bases short and J 0 bases short, with 6 bases between. The germline gives CDR1 GTSNPN, CDR2 SVGIG (reference sequence).

This clone was detected ten times or more. The chain is built from TRBV9 and TRBJ1-3; D call uncertain. Between the trimmed V and J ends, which lost 3 bases and 11 bases, there was a span of 15 bases. CDR1 and CDR2 (germline): SGDLS, YYNGEE. This CDR3 is 13 amino acids long. Here the CDR3 DNA reads TGTGCCAGCAGCGCAAACCCCGGTGATCCCATATATTTT. It is translated as CASSANPGDPIYF.

In the case of this clone: The junction does not match germline at one end; this may be a read error. The rearrangement links TRBV5-4 to TRBJ2-7; TRBD1 agrees at 9 bases. The CDR3 has 16 amino acids. Germline V CDR1 and CDR2: SGHNT, YYREEE (reference sequence). Written as DNA, the CDR3 is TGTGCCAGCAGCTTGGCCGGGACAGGGATCTCCAACGAGCAGTACTTC. This sequence encodes CASSLAGTGISNEQYF.

The V gene is TRBV9, the J gene TRBJ2-1; tentative D call: TRBD2 (6 bases). The CDR3 consists of 16 residues. The V end was cut by 0 bases, the J end by 4 bases, with 14 bases between. Germline V gene lookup returns CDR1 SGDLS and CDR2 YYNGEE. The CDR3 loop is CASSVAALARYNEQFF. In nucleotides, the CDR3 is TGTGCCAGCAGCGTAGCAGCCCTAGCGAGATACAATGAGCAGTTCTTC.

A note on this clone: The sample carries other DNA sequences with the same CDR3. CDR3 in amino acids: CASSPGRETQYF. For the CDR3, the DNA is TGTGCCAGCAGTCCAGGGAGAGAGACCCAGTACTTC. V usage is TRBV6-6 and J usage is TRBJ2-5; D is tentatively TRBD1 or TRBD2 (5 bases each). V was cut by 5 bases and J by 4 bases, with 8 bases left in between. This CDR3 comprises 12 residues. Germline CDR1 and CDR2: MNHNY and SVGAGI (reference sequence).

This clone came up a few times. This sequence joins TRBV4-3 and TRBJ1-1; D gene ambiguous. Trimming stripped 4 bases from V and 4 bases from J, with 13 bases between. CDR3 length: 14 amino acids. Germline lookup yields CDR1 LGHNA and CDR2 YSLEER. The CDR3 spells CASSPEVGSTEAFF. In nucleotides, the CDR3 is TGCGCCAGCAGCCCCGAGGTGGGCAGCACTGAAGCTTTCTTT.

This clone was detected only a few times. The genes are TRBV5-1 and TRBJ2-3; D is ambiguous. This CDR3 is built from 14 residues. The V and J ends lost 0 bases and 4 bases respectively, with 9 bases between them. The germline V gene has CDR1 SGHRS and CDR2 YFSETQ. The CDR3 region is CASSLGGPPDTQYF. Here the CDR3 DNA reads TGCGCCAGCAGCTTGGGTGGTCCCCCAGATACGCAGTATTTT.

The J gene is TRBJ1-5, the V gene TRBV6-6; D might be TRBD1 (5 bases). CDR3 size: 14 residues. Germline CDR1 is MNHNY and CDR2 is SVGAGI (reference sequence). V lost 6 bases, J lost 12 bases, and 21 bases lay in between. The CDR3 DNA reads as TGTGCCAGCAGCAACCCCGGGACGGTATGGAACCAGCATTTT. This codes for CASSNPGTVWNQHF.

The gene calls are TRBV7-2 and TRBJ2-7, with 7 bases fitting TRBD1. Trimming took 5 bases from V and 3 from J; bases not matched to a gene: 13. The CDR3 contains 16 residues. CDR1 and CDR2 (germline): SGHTA, FQGNSA. The CDR3: CASSPAPGTASYEQYF. The CDR3 DNA reads as TGTGCCAGCAGCCCCGCCCCCGGGACAGCGAGCTACGAGCAGTACTTC.

This clone was picked up a small number of times. The V gene is TRBV5-5, the J gene TRBJ2-7; D possibly matches TRBD1 or TRBD2 (5 bases each). Trimming took off 4 bases at V and 5 bases at J, with 22 bases between the two ends. The CDR3 length is 16 residues. CDR1 and CDR2 (germline): SGHKS, YYEKEE (reference sequence). The CDR3 reads CASSPNPGRERHEQYF. In DNA, the CDR3 is TGTGCCAGCAGCCCCAACCCGGGCAGGGAGAGGCACGAGCAGTACTTC. The variable domain in full, with the rest retrieved from reference TRBV5-5 and TRBJ2-7, is DAGVTQSPTHLIKTRGQQVTLRCSPISGHKSVSWYQQVLGQGPQFIFQYYEKEERGRGNFPDRFSARQFPNYSSELNVNALLLGDSALYLCASSPNPGRERHEQYFGPGTRLTVT.

There are many counts of this clone. The chain carries TRBV18 and TRBJ1-1, with D uncertain. The V end lost 3 bases, the J end lost 6 bases, and 14 bases lay between the germline ends. This CDR3 region has 14 residues. The germline V gene has CDR1 KGHSH and CDR2 LQKENI. CDR3 nucleotide sequence: TGTGCCAGCTCACCCGCAGGTCTTATCTCTGAAGCTTTCTTT. Amino acids: CASSPAGLISEAFF.

Details on this clone: Other nucleotide sequences from this sample produce the same CDR3. CDR3 coding DNA: TGTGCCATCAGTGAACGGGAGACCCAGTACTTC. Amino acids: CAISERETQYF. This chain connects TRBV10-3 to TRBJ2-5; D not resolved. In germline, CDR1 is ENHRY, CDR2 SYGVKD. The V gene lost 3 bases and the J gene lost 5 bases, with 4 bases spanning the gap. The CDR3 consists of 11 residues.

This clone was observed many times. The V gene is TRBV9, the J gene TRBJ2-1; D might be TRBD1 or TRBD2, each matching 5 bases. The germline V gene encodes CDR1 SGDLS and CDR2 YYNGEE. Trimming shortened V by 0 bases and J by 6 bases, and 13 bases separated the two germline ends. The CDR3 has 15 residues. DNA for the CDR3: TGTGCCAGCAGCGTAGCCGGGACCTACGCCAATGAGCAGTTCTTC. Protein sequence: CASSVAGTYANEQFF.

This clone was counted ten times or more. The rearrangement links TRBV14 to TRBJ2-3, with 7 bases that match TRBD1. J lost 2 bases, V lost 0 bases, and 5 bases had no gene match. Germline assignment: CDR1 SGHDN and CDR2 FVKESK. The CDR3 is 16 amino acids. The CDR3 region has the DNA TGTGCCAGCAGCCAAGATGAGGGGGCTCCCACAGATACGCAGTATTTT. Translated, it gives CASSQDEGAPTDTQYF.